The 5 T cell receptor beta chains given below trace back to one sample, sequenced in a study of beta chain features in type 1 diabetes. Isolated RNA was reverse transcribed in full, so expressed TCRB transcripts were sequenced. Sequenced by immunoSEQ multiplex PCR; TCRdb stores in-frame clones only, minus some. The table records some 150,000 clones, around 51% of them present only once. The material sequenced was Tregs from blood. These receptor sequences come from a man between 18 and 29 years old in good health.

The sample holds a few counts of this clone. The V call is TRBV7-9, the J call TRBJ2-7; 11 bases line up with TRBD2. The trim removed 5 bases at V and 1 base at J, leaving 7 bases unmatched. This CDR3 has 16 residues. Germline V CDR1 and CDR2: SEHNR, FQNEAQ (reference sequence). CDR3 coding DNA: TGTGCCAGCAGCCCGGAGGGACTAGCGGATTCCTACGAGCAGTACTTC. Its translation is CASSPEGLADSYEQYF.

This rearrangement joins TRBV6-5 to TRBJ1-6, with D unresolved. V shed 6 bases and J shed 8 bases, with 14 bases lying between them. Germline lookup yields CDR1 MNHEY and CDR2 SVGAGI. The length of the CDR3 is 14 residues. CDR3 amino acids: CASSPDRVYSPLHF. In DNA, the CDR3 is TGTGCCAGCAGCCCCGACCGGGTCTATTCACCCCTCCACTTT.

V is TRBV11-2 and J is TRBJ1-1; the D gene is possibly TRBD1 (5 bases). Germline V lookup: CDR1 SGHAT, CDR2 FQNNGV. The germline V and J ends were trimmed by 5 bases and 4 bases, with 14 bases remaining between them. The CDR3 has 14 amino acids. The chain's CDR3 is CASSPTAGSTEAFF. CDR3 sequence (DNA): TGTGCCAGCAGCCCGACCGCAGGGTCCACTGAAGCTTTCTTT. The variable domain in full, with the rest retrieved from reference TRBV11-2 and TRBJ1-1, is EAGVAQSPRYKIIEKRQSVAFWCNPISGHATLYWYQQILGQGPKLLIQFQNNGVVDDSQLPKDRFSAERLKGVDSTLKIQPAKLEDSAVYLCASSPTAGSTEAFFGQGTRLTVV.

This sequence joins TRBV5-6 and TRBJ1-6, with 11 bases lining up with TRBD1. The germline V gene has CDR1 SGHDT and CDR2 YYEEEE. Unmatched junction bases numbered 7, after V lost 4 bases and J lost 4 bases. This CDR3 has 17 residues. The CDR3 DNA reads TGTGCCAGCAGCCACAGGACAGGGGGCATTTATAATTCACCCCTCCACTTT. Amino acid sequence: CASSHRTGGIYNSPLHF.

The chain carries TRBV19 and TRBJ1-4, with 7 bases aligning to TRBD1. The germline V gene has CDR1 LNHDA and CDR2 SQIVND (reference sequence). This CDR3 contains 13 residues. The V segment lost 5 bases and the J segment 8 bases; nucleotides outside the gene matches: 5. CDR3 protein: CASSFRQGEKLFF. CDR3 bases: TGTGCCAGTAGTTTCCGACAGGGAGAAAAACTGTTTTTT.